The 2 T cell receptor beta chains in this list originate from one sample, sequenced in a study of T cells in women clearing cervical HPV infection. The table came from immunoSEQ multiplex PCR; TCRdb's copy has only in-frame clones and leaves some out. This repertoire includes about 27,000 clones. Sequenced input: blood buffy coat. These TCRs come from a woman between 18 and 70 years old with a cervical HPV16 infection that either progressed to CIN3+ or cleared (not recorded which).

Of note for this clone: With the read ending 3 residues before the CDR3 end, the germline J gene is used to fill in that end. V gene TRBV7-2 combines with J gene TRBJ2-5; 11 bases map to TRBD2. The CDR3 has 15 amino acids. Trimming took 4 bases from V and 4 from J; bases not matched to a gene: 5. Germline V gene lookup returns CDR1 SGHTA and CDR2 FQGNSA. The DNA read from the CDR3 is TGTGCCAGCAGCTCGCCGACTAGCGGGGTAGAGACC. This encodes CASSSPTSGVET. From start to end, the CDR3 is CASSSPTSGVETQYF.

Turning to this clone: The CDR3 extends 3 residues past the end of the read, so its final part is completed from the germline J gene. This sequence joins TRBV2 and TRBJ2-5, with 7 bases matching TRBD1. Germline CDR1 SNHLY, CDR2 FYNNEI. J was trimmed by 2 bases and V by 6 bases; bases with no gene match: 9. This CDR3 spans 15 amino acids. The DNA read from the CDR3 is TGTGCCAGCAGCCGACAGGGCGTGGGTCAAGAGACC. This encodes CASSRQGVGQET. The entire CDR3 sequence reads CASSRQGVGQETQYF.